This T cell receptor (beta chain) was sequenced during a study of blood T cell repertoires in COVID-19 (dated by TCRdb to 2020 to 2021). In the study overall: Collaborator samples came from the United States, Italy and Spain and covered acute and convalescent phases of COVID-19. The samples were drawn from the first 160 participants of the ongoing ImmuneRACE study and from over a thousand subjects provided by 6 global collaborators. A de-identified subject ID, COVID-19 status, age in years and sex were almost always included in the sample metadata. Where HLA class I and class II types were available, the types were taken from metadata supplied by the sample provider, not from assay-based typing. A freely available public database, intended as a resource for researchers studying the immune response to SARS-CoV-2, is where the repertoires were released. Subjects who had been exposed to COVID-19, were actively infected with it, or had recovered from it provided the deeply sampled blood TCRbeta repertoires that made up the dataset. The material from the prospective study consisted of cDNA or gDNA derived from T cells, B-cell-depleted T cells, or PBMCs. Study-level results and caveats: The amount of clinical and demographic metadata varied by source and participant and was provided uncurated.

Points on this clone: Its specific antigen is unknown. It has no much larger one-base neighbor in the sample; base qualities were not kept.

TCRbeta CDR3 regions were amplified from genomic DNA by means of the immunoSEQ Assay, a bias-controlled multiplex PCR. From the authors' description of their analysis: The number of nucleated cells in each sample was estimated by amplification of reference gene primers within the assay. To quantify the absolute abundance of each unique TCRbeta CDR3 rearrangement, sequence reads were collapsed and filtered. For each sample, productive Simpson clonality was calculated as the square root of Simpson's diversity index across productive rearrangements. TCRdb stores this immuneACCESS table with in-frame sequences only. Part of the clones is absent; in the studies checked, under half of the shortfall reflects unresolved V genes, and no reason is known for the rest. That table is the source of V, J and clone size, and D and trimming were worked out from the DNA. The sample table shows some 160,000 clones, and 87% are seen once. The ten largest clones add up to about a tenth of the sample.

V loses 4 bases of germline sequence and J loses 8 bases, and the interval between the two ends is 17 bases. Its CDR3 holds 14 amino acids, cysteine through phenylalanine. The CDR3 DNA has 42 bases and is translated from base 1. Per the germline V gene (reference sequence), DFQATT is the CDR1 and SNEGSKA is the CDR2. At one collaborating source in Seattle, patients were enrolled during active infection and were followed longitudinally through the course of disease. Each collaborating institution followed its own protocols to collect whole blood in K2EDTA tubes. For TCRbeta analysis, collaborator samples were shipped as frozen whole blood, as isolated PBMCs, or as DNA extracted from either sample type.

The V and J segments used are TRBV20-1 and TRBJ1-4; TRBD1 might be the D gene, on 6 matching bases. The sequence derives from a woman in her 70s with COVID-19, enrolled during active disease. Sequenced material: peripheral blood. For the CDR3, the sequence is CSATDGQLTEKLFF. The DNA sequence is as follows: TGCAGTGCTACTGACGGACAGCTGACAGAAAAACTGTTTTTT.